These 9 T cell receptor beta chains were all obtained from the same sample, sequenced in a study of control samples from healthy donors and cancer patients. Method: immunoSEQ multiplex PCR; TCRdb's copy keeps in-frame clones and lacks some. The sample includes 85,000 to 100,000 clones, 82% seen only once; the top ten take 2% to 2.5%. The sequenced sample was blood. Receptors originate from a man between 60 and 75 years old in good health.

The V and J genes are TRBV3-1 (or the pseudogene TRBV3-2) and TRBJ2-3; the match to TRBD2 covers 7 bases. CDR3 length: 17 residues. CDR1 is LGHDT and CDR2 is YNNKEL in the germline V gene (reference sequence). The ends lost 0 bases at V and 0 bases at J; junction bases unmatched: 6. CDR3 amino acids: CASSQDHGGTSTDTQYF. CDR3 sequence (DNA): TGTGCCAGCAGCCAAGACCACGGGGGGACTAGCACAGATACGCAGTATTTT.

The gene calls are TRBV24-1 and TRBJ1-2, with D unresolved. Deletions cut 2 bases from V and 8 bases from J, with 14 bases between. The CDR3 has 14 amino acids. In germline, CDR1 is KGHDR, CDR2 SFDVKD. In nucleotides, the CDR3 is TGTGCCACCAGTGATTCCGGAGCAATCCGGGGCTACACCTTC. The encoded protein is CATSDSGAIRGYTF.

CDR3 protein: CASNAPVGLEEETQYF. In DNA, the CDR3 is TGTGCCAGCAACGCCCCGGTTGGCCTAGAAGAGGAGACCCAGTACTTC. The chain recombines TRBV7-9 with TRBJ2-5, with D unclear. The CDR3 spans 16 residues. Germline V gene data show CDR1 as SEHNR and CDR2 as FQNEAQ (reference sequence). V gave up 7 bases and J gave up 5 bases, with 23 bases separating them.

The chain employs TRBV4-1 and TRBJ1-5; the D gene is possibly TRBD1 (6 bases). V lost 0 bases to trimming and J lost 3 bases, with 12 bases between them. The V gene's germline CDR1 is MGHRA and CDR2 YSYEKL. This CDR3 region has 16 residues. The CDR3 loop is CASSQEGTGYNQPQHF. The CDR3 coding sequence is TGCGCCAGCAGCCAAGAGGGAACAGGGTACAATCAGCCCCAGCATTTT.

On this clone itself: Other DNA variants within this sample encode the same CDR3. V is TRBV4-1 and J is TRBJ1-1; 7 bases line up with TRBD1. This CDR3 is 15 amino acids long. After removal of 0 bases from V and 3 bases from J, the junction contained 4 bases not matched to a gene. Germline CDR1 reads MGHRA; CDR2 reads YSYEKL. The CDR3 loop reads CASSQEVTGDTEAFF. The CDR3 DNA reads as TGCGCCAGCAGCCAAGAGGTCACAGGGGACACTGAAGCTTTCTTT.

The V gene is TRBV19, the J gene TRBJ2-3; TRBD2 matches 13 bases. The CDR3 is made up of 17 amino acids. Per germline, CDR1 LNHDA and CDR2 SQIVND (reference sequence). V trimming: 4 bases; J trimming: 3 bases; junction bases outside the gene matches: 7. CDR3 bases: TGTGCCAGTAGTACATATGGACTAGCGGGAGTAACAGATACGCAGTATTTT. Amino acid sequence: CASSTYGLAGVTDTQYF.

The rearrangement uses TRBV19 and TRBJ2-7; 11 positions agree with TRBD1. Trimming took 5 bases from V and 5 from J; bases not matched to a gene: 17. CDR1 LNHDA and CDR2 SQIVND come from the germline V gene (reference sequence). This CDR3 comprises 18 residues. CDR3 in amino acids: CASSPWTGGAGMSDEQYF. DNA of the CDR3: TGTGCCAGTAGTCCGTGGACAGGGGGCGCGGGTATGTCAGACGAGCAGTACTTC.

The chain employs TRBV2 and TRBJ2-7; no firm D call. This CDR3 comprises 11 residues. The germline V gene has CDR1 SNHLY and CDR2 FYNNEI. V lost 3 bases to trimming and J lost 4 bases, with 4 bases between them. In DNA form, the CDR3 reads TGTGCCAGCAGTGAGGGATACGAGCAGTACTTC. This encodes CASSEGYEQYF.

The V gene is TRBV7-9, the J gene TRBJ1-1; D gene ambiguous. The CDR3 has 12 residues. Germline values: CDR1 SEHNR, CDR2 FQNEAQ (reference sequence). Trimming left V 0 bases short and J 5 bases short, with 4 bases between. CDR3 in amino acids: CASSLAGTEAFF. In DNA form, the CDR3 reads TGTGCCAGCAGCTTAGCGGGAACTGAAGCTTTCTTT. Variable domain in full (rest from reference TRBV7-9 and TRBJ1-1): DTGVSQNPRHKITKRGQNVTFRCDPISEHNRLYWYRQTLGQGPEFLTYFQNEAQLEKSRLLSDRFSAERPKGSFSTLEIQRTEQGDSAMYLCASSLAGTEAFFGQGTRLTVV.